Listed below are T cell receptor beta chains from one sample, sequenced in a study of T-cell reconstitution after alpha-beta-depleted transplantation in children. TCRdb re-called the PCR reads with MiXCR, one entry per CDR3 protein. The sample has 440,000 or so distinct CDR3 sequences, approximately 42% seen once. Source: PBMCs, taken before TCRalphabeta/CD19-depleted stem cell transplant. The receptors come from a girl under 10 years old with aplastic anemia, due to receive a stem cell transplant. Both conserved end residues are part of each CDR3. D genes are given only for firm matches. Expanded clones are given a class, and other clones once, few, many or no size at all.

V gene: TRBV7-9
CDR3 length: 17
clone size: .
D gene: .
J gene: TRBJ2-7
CDR3 DNA: TGTGCCAGCAGCCAAAGGGAAAGAAAGGGGACAATCTACGAGCAGTACTTC
CDR3 protein: CASSQRERKGTIYEQYF

V gene: TRBV7-9
CDR3 length: 15
clone size: .
D gene: .
J gene: TRBJ1-1
CDR3 DNA: TGTGCCAGCAGCTTATCCCACGGGCCCTACACTGAAGCTTTCTTT
CDR3 protein: CASSLSHGPYTEAFF

V gene: TRBV5-5
CDR3 length: 15
clone size: .
D gene: TRBD1
J gene: TRBJ1-5
CDR3 DNA: TGTGCCAGCAGCTTGAGAGGGGGCTGGGATCAGCCCCAGCATTTT
CDR3 protein: CASSLRGGWDQPQHF

V gene: TRBV3-1
CDR3 length: 16
clone size: once
D gene: TRBD1
J gene: TRBJ1-1
CDR3 DNA: TGTGCCAGCAGCCCCCGGACAGGTCAGATGAACACTGAAGCTTTCTTT
CDR3 protein: CASSPRTGQMNTEAFF

V gene: TRBV20-1
CDR3 length: 15
clone size: .
D gene: TRBD2
J gene: TRBJ2-1
CDR3 DNA: TGCAGTGCTTACCATCTAGCGGGAGGACACAATGAGCAGTTCTTC
CDR3 protein: CSAYHLAGGHNEQFF

V gene: TRBV20-1
CDR3 length: 15
clone size: .
D gene: .
J gene: TRBJ1-4
CDR3 DNA: TGCAGTGCTAGACGCGGGGGATCAACTAATGAAAAACTGTTTTTT
CDR3 protein: CSARRGGSTNEKLFF

V gene: TRBV11-2
CDR3 length: 14
clone size: few
D gene: .
J gene: TRBJ2-1
CDR3 DNA: TGTGCCAGCAGCGCCAGGGTAGGCCACAATGAGCAGTTCTTC
CDR3 protein: CASSARVGHNEQFF

V gene: TRBV20-1
CDR3 length: 18
clone size: many
D gene: .
J gene: TRBJ2-5
CDR3 DNA: TGCAGTGCTAGAGATGGGGGGTCGAGGGACGTAATACAAGAGACCCAGTACTTC
CDR3 protein: CSARDGGSRDVIQETQYF

V gene: TRBV4-1
CDR3 length: 17
clone size: .
D gene: TRBD2
J gene: TRBJ2-3
CDR3 DNA: TGCGCCAGCAGCCAGTACGGGACTAGCGGTGCTGCAGATACGCAGTATTTT
CDR3 protein: CASSQYGTSGAADTQYF

V gene: TRBV5-1
CDR3 length: 18
clone size: .
D gene: TRBD2
J gene: TRBJ2-1
CDR3 DNA: TGCGCCAGCAGCTTGGGGACTAGCGGGAGGGCCATTAGCTATGAGCAGTTCTTC
CDR3 protein: CASSLGTSGRAISYEQFF

V gene: TRBV6-2/TRBV6-3
CDR3 length: 19
clone size: few
D gene: .
J gene: TRBJ2-2
CDR3 DNA: TGTGCCAGCAGTTATCCACGGGGGCGGATAGCGGTGAACACCGGGGAGCTGTTTTTT
CDR3 protein: CASSYPRGRIAVNTGELFF

V gene: TRBV12-3/TRBV12-4
CDR3 length: 16
clone size: .
D gene: TRBD1
J gene: TRBJ1-5
CDR3 DNA: TGTGCCAGCAGGGCGAGACAGGGAGGGAGCAATCAGCCCCAGCATTTT
CDR3 protein: CASRARQGGSNQPQHF

V gene: TRBV19
CDR3 length: 17
clone size: few
D gene: TRBD1
J gene: TRBJ1-1
CDR3 DNA: TGTGCCAGTAGTTCTCCCGGGACAGAAAGGAGGAACACTGAAGCTTTCTTT
CDR3 protein: CASSSPGTERRNTEAFF

V gene: TRBV7-2
CDR3 length: 16
clone size: .
D gene: TRBD2
J gene: TRBJ2-1
CDR3 DNA: TGTGCCAGCAGCTGCCCTAGCGGGGGGGCTTGCAATGAGCAGTTCTTC
CDR3 protein: CASSCPSGGACNEQFF

V gene: TRBV6-5
CDR3 length: 17
clone size: .
D gene: TRBD2
J gene: TRBJ2-1
CDR3 DNA: TGTGCCAGCAGTTACTTGGAAGGACTAGCGGGAAAGAATGAGCAGTTCTTC
CDR3 protein: CASSYLEGLAGKNEQFF

V gene: TRBV27
CDR3 length: 14
clone size: .
D gene: .
J gene: TRBJ2-4
CDR3 DNA: TGTGCCAGCAGTTCTCGAACGGCCAAAAACATTCAGTACTTC
CDR3 protein: CASSSRTAKNIQYF

V gene: TRBV30
CDR3 length: 17
clone size: .
D gene: .
J gene: TRBJ2-2
CDR3 DNA: TGTGCCTGGAGTGTATTGGGGGGGCCCACGAACACCGGGGAGCTGTTTTTT
CDR3 protein: CAWSVLGGPTNTGELFF

V gene: TRBV29-1
CDR3 length: 13
clone size: .
D gene: .
J gene: TRBJ2-1
CDR3 DNA: TGCAGCCTTTCCCCGAGCTCCTACAATGAGCAGTTCTTC
CDR3 protein: CSLSPSSYNEQFF

V gene: TRBV7-9
CDR3 length: 15
clone size: few
D gene: .
J gene: TRBJ2-3
CDR3 DNA: TGTGCCAGCAGCCCTGTTTGGGACCTCACAGATACGCAGTATTTT
CDR3 protein: CASSPVWDLTDTQYF

V gene: TRBV10-3
CDR3 length: 14
clone size: .
D gene: .
J gene: TRBJ2-3
CDR3 DNA: TGTGCCATCAGCCTGTCGGCCCCGCAGGATACGCAGTATTTT
CDR3 protein: CAISLSAPQDTQYF

V gene: TRBV20-1
CDR3 length: 14
clone size: .
D gene: .
J gene: TRBJ2-5
CDR3 DNA: TGCAGTGCTAGAATCCCCGGCGGACAAGAGACCCAGTACTTC
CDR3 protein: CSARIPGGQETQYF

V gene: TRBV20-1
CDR3 length: 14
clone size: .
D gene: TRBD2
J gene: TRBJ2-1
CDR3 DNA: TGCAGTGCTTGCGGGACTACCCCCTACAATGAGCAGTTCTTC
CDR3 protein: CSACGTTPYNEQFF

V gene: TRBV6-1
CDR3 length: 18
clone size: .
D gene: .
J gene: TRBJ1-5
CDR3 DNA: TGTGCCAGCAGTGAATTCCCTGCAGGGGTGATATACGGTCAGCCCCAGCATTTT
CDR3 protein: CASSEFPAGVIYGQPQHF

V gene: TRBV5-1
CDR3 length: 15
clone size: many
D gene: TRBD2
J gene: TRBJ2-1
CDR3 DNA: TGCGCCAGCAGCCCCTCTAGCGGGAGGATCCATGAGCAGTTCTTC
CDR3 protein: CASSPSSGRIHEQFF

V gene: TRBV29-1
CDR3 length: 17
clone size: many
D gene: .
J gene: TRBJ2-1
CDR3 DNA: TGCAGCGTCAGGGATTTCAAATCGATGAGCTCCTACAATGAGCAGTTCTTC
CDR3 protein: CSVRDFKSMSSYNEQFF

V gene: TRBV4-2
CDR3 length: 17
clone size: .
D gene: .
J gene: TRBJ1-5
CDR3 DNA: TGTGCCAGCAGCCAAATCTCGACTGGGGCGAGCAATCAGCCCCAGCATTTT
CDR3 protein: CASSQISTGASNQPQHF

V gene: TRBV29-1
CDR3 length: 13
clone size: many
D gene: .
J gene: TRBJ2-6
CDR3 DNA: TGCAGCGGTGGGAACTCTGGGGCCAACGTCCTGACTTTC
CDR3 protein: CSGGNSGANVLTF

V gene: TRBV5-1
CDR3 length: 14
clone size: few
D gene: TRBD1
J gene: TRBJ2-1
CDR3 DNA: TGCGCCAGCGCGGGACAGGGGGCATACAATGAGCAGTTCTTC
CDR3 protein: CASAGQGAYNEQFF

V gene: TRBV20-1
CDR3 length: 15
clone size: few
D gene: TRBD1
J gene: TRBJ2-7
CDR3 DNA: TGCAGTGCTCTCGCCTGGGACAGGGAAACCTACGAGCAGTACTTC
CDR3 protein: CSALAWDRETYEQYF

V gene: TRBV29-1
CDR3 length: 15
clone size: once
D gene: TRBD2
J gene: TRBJ2-7
CDR3 DNA: TGCAGCCCTAATACGGGACTAGCGGATTACTACGAGCAGTACTTC
CDR3 protein: CSPNTGLADYYEQYF

V gene: TRBV7-3
CDR3 length: 17
clone size: .
D gene: TRBD2
J gene: TRBJ2-3
CDR3 DNA: TGTGCCAGCAGCCCTAGGATAGCGGGGGGGCCAACAGATACGCAGTATTTT
CDR3 protein: CASSPRIAGGPTDTQYF

V gene: TRBV7-2
CDR3 length: 16
clone size: .
D gene: .
J gene: TRBJ1-5
CDR3 DNA: TGTTCCAGCAGCTTTCAAAAGGCCGGGAAAAATCAGCCCCAGCATTTT
CDR3 protein: CSSSFQKAGKNQPQHF

V gene: TRBV20-1
CDR3 length: 15
clone size: .
D gene: .
J gene: TRBJ2-7
CDR3 DNA: TGCAGTGCTTCACCCCTGACAGGCCCCGATTACGAGCAGTACTTC
CDR3 protein: CSASPLTGPDYEQYF

V gene: TRBV20-1
CDR3 length: 14
clone size: few
D gene: TRBD2
J gene: TRBJ2-3
CDR3 DNA: TGCAGTGCTAGTTGGCGGGAGGGGGCAGATACGCAGTATTTT
CDR3 protein: CSASWREGADTQYF

V gene: TRBV20-1
CDR3 length: 15
clone size: few
D gene: .
J gene: TRBJ2-2
CDR3 DNA: TGCAGTGCGGACTTGGGGGCGGAGGACACCGGGGAGCTGTTTTTT
CDR3 protein: CSADLGAEDTGELFF

V gene: TRBV20-1
CDR3 length: 10
clone size: .
D gene: .
J gene: TRBJ1-2
CDR3 DNA: TGCAGTGCTCTCAGGGAAGGCTACACCTTC
CDR3 protein: CSALREGYTF

V gene: TRBV28
CDR3 length: 14
clone size: .
D gene: .
J gene: TRBJ2-7
CDR3 DNA: TGTGCCAGCAGGGTCGGCGGACAGAGCTACGAGCAGTACTTC
CDR3 protein: CASRVGGQSYEQYF

V gene: TRBV7-9
CDR3 length: 17
clone size: .
D gene: .
J gene: TRBJ2-1
CDR3 DNA: TGTGCCAGCACCCCTCAGGGAGGCCTGAGCTCCTACAATGAGCAGTTCTTC
CDR3 protein: CASTPQGGLSSYNEQFF

V gene: TRBV4-2
CDR3 length: 13
clone size: .
D gene: .
J gene: TRBJ2-3
CDR3 DNA: TGTGCCAGCAGCCGAAAGGGTGGGGATACGCAGTATTTT
CDR3 protein: CASSRKGGDTQYF

V gene: TRBV20-1
CDR3 length: 14
clone size: .
D gene: .
J gene: TRBJ1-5
CDR3 DNA: TGCAGTGCTAGGTCCCCCCGTGGAGGTCAGCCCCAGCATTTT
CDR3 protein: CSARSPRGGQPQHF

V gene: TRBV6-2/TRBV6-3
CDR3 length: 17
clone size: many
D gene: TRBD2
J gene: TRBJ2-1
CDR3 DNA: TGTGCCAGCAGTTACTTACGCGCTCGGACTAGCAGCAATGAGCAGTTCTTC
CDR3 protein: CASSYLRARTSSNEQFF

V gene: TRBV20-1
CDR3 length: 12
clone size: few
D gene: .
J gene: TRBJ2-7
CDR3 DNA: TGCAGTGCCCTCCGACAACCCTACGAGCAGTACTTC
CDR3 protein: CSALRQPYEQYF

V gene: TRBV13
CDR3 length: 15
clone size: .
D gene: TRBD2
J gene: TRBJ2-1
CDR3 DNA: TGTGCCAGCAGCCCCCGGGACTACTCCTACAATGAGCAGTTCTTC
CDR3 protein: CASSPRDYSYNEQFF

V gene: TRBV18
CDR3 length: 14
clone size: few
D gene: .
J gene: TRBJ1-1
CDR3 DNA: TGTGCCAGCTCACCGCAGCCGACAGGTACTGAAGCTTTCTTT
CDR3 protein: CASSPQPTGTEAFF

V gene: TRBV6-1
CDR3 length: 15
clone size: many
D gene: .
J gene: TRBJ2-7
CDR3 DNA: TGTGCCAGCACCCGTGGGGGGCAGGGGACCTACGAGCAGTACTTC
CDR3 protein: CASTRGGQGTYEQYF

V gene: TRBV5-1
CDR3 length: 13
clone size: .
D gene: .
J gene: TRBJ2-7
CDR3 DNA: TGCGCCAGCAGCCCGGACCGGGAGACCGAGCAGTACTTC
CDR3 protein: CASSPDRETEQYF

V gene: TRBV5-1
CDR3 length: 15
clone size: many
D gene: .
J gene: TRBJ2-1
CDR3 DNA: TGCGCCAGCAGCCCCCGGGACTTCTCCTACAATGAGCAGTTCTTC
CDR3 protein: CASSPRDFSYNEQFF

V gene: TRBV30
CDR3 length: 18
clone size: few
D gene: .
J gene: TRBJ1-2
CDR3 DNA: TGTGCCTGGGAAGTTCTAGTCACCGCTACAGGAGATGAGGATGGCTACACCTTC
CDR3 protein: CAWEVLVTATGDEDGYTF

V gene: TRBV5-1
CDR3 length: 16
clone size: many
D gene: TRBD2
J gene: TRBJ2-4
CDR3 DNA: TGCGCCAGCAGCTTGGTCCTAGCGGGAGCCAAAAACATTCAGTACTTC
CDR3 protein: CASSLVLAGAKNIQYF

V gene: TRBV6-5
CDR3 length: 16
clone size: .
D gene: TRBD2
J gene: TRBJ2-1
CDR3 DNA: TGTGCCAGCAGTTCGGGGGGACTAGCGGGACTGAATGAGCAGTTCTTC
CDR3 protein: CASSSGGLAGLNEQFF

V gene: TRBV5-1
CDR3 length: 17
clone size: .
D gene: TRBD2
J gene: TRBJ2-3
CDR3 DNA: TGCGCCATCAGCATACCTGCGGGACTAGCGGACACAGATACGCAGTATTTT
CDR3 protein: CAISIPAGLADTDTQYF

V gene: TRBV27
CDR3 length: 13
clone size: many
D gene: .
J gene: TRBJ2-3
CDR3 DNA: TGTGCCAGCAGTGTCAGGTGGACAGATACGCAGTATTTT
CDR3 protein: CASSVRWTDTQYF

V gene: TRBV12-3/TRBV12-4
CDR3 length: 15
clone size: .
D gene: TRBD2
J gene: TRBJ2-2
CDR3 DNA: TGTGCCAGCAGATGGAGCGGGAGGGACACCGGGGAGCTGTTTTTT
CDR3 protein: CASRWSGRDTGELFF

V gene: TRBV15
CDR3 length: 15
clone size: .
D gene: .
J gene: TRBJ2-5
CDR3 DNA: TGTGCCACCAGCCCCTTGACCGGAGGTGGAGAGACCCAGTACTTC
CDR3 protein: CATSPLTGGGETQYF

V gene: TRBV29-1
CDR3 length: 16
clone size: .
D gene: TRBD2
J gene: TRBJ2-3
CDR3 DNA: TGCAGCGTTGAGACTAGCGGGAGGGCAGGTACAGATACGCAGTATTTT
CDR3 protein: CSVETSGRAGTDTQYF